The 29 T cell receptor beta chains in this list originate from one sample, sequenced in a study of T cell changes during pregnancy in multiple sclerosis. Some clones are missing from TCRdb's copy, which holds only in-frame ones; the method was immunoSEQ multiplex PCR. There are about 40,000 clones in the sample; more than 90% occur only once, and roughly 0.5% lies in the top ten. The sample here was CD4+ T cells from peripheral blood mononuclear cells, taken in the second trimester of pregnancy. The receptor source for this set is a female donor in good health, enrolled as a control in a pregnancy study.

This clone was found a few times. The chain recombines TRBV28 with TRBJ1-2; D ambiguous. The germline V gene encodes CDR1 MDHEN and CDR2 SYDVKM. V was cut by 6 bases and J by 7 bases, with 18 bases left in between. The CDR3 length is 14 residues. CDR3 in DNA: TGTGCCAGCAGCCTTTTGGGCCCCGGTAGTGGCTACACCTTC. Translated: CASSLLGPGSGYTF.

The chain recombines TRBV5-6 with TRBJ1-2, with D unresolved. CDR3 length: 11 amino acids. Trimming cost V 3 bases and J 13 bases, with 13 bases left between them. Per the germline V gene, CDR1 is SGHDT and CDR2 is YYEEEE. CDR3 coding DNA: TGTGCCAGCAGCTCAGACTTGTGGGTCACCTTC. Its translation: CASSSDLWVTF.

The CDR3 region is CASSVRSGGEGETQYF. The CDR3 DNA reads TGTGCCAGCAGCGTTCGTAGCGGGGGGGAGGGGGAGACCCAGTACTTC. The chain is built from TRBV9 and TRBJ2-5; 11 nucleotides line up with TRBD2. With 2 bases clipped from V and 5 bases from J, the junction kept 8 bases outside the gene matches. CDR1 is SGDLS and CDR2 is YYNGEE in the germline V gene. The CDR3 spans 16 residues.

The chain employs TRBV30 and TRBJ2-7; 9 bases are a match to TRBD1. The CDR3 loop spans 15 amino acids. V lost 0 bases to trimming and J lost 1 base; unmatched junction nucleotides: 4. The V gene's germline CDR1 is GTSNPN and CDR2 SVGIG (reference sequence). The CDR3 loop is CAWSVAGTGSYEQYF. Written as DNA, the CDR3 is TGTGCCTGGAGTGTCGCCGGGACAGGGTCCTACGAGCAGTACTTC.

The CDR3 sequence is CASSPPGGDNYGYTF. The CDR3 DNA sequence: TGTGCCAGCTCACCACCCGGTGGAGATAACTATGGCTACACCTTC. This chain uses TRBV18 with TRBJ1-2; no clear D gene. V dropped 0 bases and J dropped 1 base, with 9 bases sitting between them. The V gene's germline CDR1 is KGHSH and CDR2 LQKENI. CDR3 length: 15 residues.

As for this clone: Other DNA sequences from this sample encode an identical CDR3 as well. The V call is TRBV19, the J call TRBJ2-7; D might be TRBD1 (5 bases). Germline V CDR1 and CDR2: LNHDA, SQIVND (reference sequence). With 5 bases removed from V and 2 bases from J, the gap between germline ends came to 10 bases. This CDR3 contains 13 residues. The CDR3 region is CASSYDRTYEQYF. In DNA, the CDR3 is TGTGCCAGTAGTTACGACAGAACCTACGAGCAGTACTTC.

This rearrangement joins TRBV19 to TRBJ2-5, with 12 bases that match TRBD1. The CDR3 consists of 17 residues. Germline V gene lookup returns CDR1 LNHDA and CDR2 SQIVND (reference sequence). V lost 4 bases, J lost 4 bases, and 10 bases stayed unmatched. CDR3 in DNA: TGTGCCAGTAGTACAGGGACAGGGGGCGCCCCGCGAGAGACCCAGTACTTC. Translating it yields CASSTGTGGAPRETQYF.

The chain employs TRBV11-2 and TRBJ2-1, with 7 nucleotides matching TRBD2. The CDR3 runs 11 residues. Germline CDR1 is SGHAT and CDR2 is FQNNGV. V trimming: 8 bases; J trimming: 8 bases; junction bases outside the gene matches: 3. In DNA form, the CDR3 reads TGTGCCAGCTTGGGGGGGGATGAGCAGTTCTTC. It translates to CASLGGDEQFF.

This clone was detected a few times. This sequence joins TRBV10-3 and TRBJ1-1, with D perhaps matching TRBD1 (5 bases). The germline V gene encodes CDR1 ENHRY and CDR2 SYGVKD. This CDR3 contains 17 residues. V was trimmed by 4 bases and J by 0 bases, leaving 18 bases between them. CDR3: CAISGRTQGLMNTEAFF. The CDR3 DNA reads TGTGCCATCAGTGGGCGCACGCAGGGCCTCATGAACACTGAAGCTTTCTTT.

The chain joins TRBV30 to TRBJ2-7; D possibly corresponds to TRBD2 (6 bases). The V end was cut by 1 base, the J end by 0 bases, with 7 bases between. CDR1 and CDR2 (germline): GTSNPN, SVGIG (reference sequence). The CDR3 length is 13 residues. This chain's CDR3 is CAWSGGVSYEQYF. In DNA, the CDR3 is TGTGCCTGGAGTGGCGGGGTCTCCTACGAGCAGTACTTC.

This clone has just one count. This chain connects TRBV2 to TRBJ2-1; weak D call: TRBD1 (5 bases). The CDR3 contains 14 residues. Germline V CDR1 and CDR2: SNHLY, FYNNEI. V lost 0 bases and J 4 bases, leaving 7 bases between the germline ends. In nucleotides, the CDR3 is TGTGCCAGCAGTGAAGCGGGGCAATACAATGAGCAGTTCTTC. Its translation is CASSEAGQYNEQFF.

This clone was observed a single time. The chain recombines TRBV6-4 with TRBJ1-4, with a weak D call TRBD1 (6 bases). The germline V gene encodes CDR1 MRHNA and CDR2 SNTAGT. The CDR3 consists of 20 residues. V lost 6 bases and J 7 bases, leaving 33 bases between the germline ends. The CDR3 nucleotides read TGTGCCAGCAGCGTCCCCCGACCCACGGACAGCCGCCCCTACGGTGAAAAACTGTTTTTT. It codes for CASSVPRPTDSRPYGEKLFF.

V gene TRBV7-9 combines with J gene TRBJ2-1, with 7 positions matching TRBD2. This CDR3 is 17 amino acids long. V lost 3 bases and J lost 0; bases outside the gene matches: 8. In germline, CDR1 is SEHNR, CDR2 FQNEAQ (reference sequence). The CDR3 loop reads CASSFGGSGSSYNEQFF. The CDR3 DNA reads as TGTGCCAGCAGCTTTGGCGGGAGTGGGAGCTCCTACAATGAGCAGTTCTTC.

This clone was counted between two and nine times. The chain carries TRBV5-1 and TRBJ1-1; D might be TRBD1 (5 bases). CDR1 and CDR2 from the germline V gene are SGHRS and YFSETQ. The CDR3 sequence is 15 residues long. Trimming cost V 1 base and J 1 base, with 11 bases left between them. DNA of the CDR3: TGCGCCAGCAGCTTGACGGGGGTTCCGAACACTGAAGCTTTCTTT. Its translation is CASSLTGVPNTEAFF.

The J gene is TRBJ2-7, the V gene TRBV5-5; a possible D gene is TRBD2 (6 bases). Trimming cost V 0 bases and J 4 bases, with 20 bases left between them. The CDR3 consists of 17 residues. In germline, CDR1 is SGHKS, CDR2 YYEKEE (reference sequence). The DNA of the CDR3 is TGTGCCAGCAGCTTGGATGCGCGCGGGGACCTTGTTTACGAGCAGTACTTC. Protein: CASSLDARGDLVYEQYF.

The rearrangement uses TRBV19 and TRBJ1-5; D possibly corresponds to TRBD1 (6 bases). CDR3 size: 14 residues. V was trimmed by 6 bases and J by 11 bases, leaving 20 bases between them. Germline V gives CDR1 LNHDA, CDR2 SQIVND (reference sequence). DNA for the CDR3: TGTGCCAGTAGAACCGGGACACTGGGTACGGCCCAGCATTTT. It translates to CASRTGTLGTAQHF.

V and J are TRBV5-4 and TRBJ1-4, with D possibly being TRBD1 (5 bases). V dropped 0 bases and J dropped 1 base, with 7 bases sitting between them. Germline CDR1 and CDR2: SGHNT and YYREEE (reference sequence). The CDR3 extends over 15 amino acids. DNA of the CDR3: TGTGCCAGCAGCTTGGCCCAGGGAACTAATGAAAAACTGTTTTTT. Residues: CASSLAQGTNEKLFF.

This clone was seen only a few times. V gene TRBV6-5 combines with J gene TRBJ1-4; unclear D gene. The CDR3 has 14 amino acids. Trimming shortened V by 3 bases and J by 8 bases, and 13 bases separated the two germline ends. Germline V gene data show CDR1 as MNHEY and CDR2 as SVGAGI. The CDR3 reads CASSYDKVAEKLFF. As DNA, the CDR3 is TGTGCCAGCAGTTATGATAAAGTCGCGGAAAAACTGTTTTTT.

The DNA of the CDR3 is TGCGCCAGCAGGCAGATTACCAGGGGACCTCGGGGCACTGAAGCTTTCTTT. Translated, it gives CASRQITRGPRGTEAFF. The chain combines TRBV4-1 with TRBJ1-1; maybe TRBD1 (6 bases). The CDR3 length is 17 residues. Germline V gives CDR1 MGHRA, CDR2 YSYEKL. Trimming took 6 bases from V and 4 from J, leaving 24 bases between them.

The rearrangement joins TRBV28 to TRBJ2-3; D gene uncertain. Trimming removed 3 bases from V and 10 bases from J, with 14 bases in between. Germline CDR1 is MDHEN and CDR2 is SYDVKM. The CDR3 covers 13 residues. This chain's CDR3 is CASSFHDPRSQYF. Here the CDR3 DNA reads TGTGCCAGCAGTTTCCATGACCCCAGGTCGCAGTATTTT.

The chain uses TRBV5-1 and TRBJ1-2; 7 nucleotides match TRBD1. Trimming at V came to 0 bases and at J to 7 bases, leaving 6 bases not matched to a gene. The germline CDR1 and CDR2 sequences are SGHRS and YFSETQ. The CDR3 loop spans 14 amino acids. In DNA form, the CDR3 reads TGCGCCAGCAGCTTGGCCGAGGGGGCTCGTGGCTACACCTTC. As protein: CASSLAEGARGYTF.

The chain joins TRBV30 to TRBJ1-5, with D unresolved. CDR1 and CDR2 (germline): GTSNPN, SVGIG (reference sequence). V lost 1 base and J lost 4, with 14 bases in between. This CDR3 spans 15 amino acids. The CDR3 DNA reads TGTGCCTGGAGTGGAGGAGGAGGATCGAATCAGCCCCAGCATTTT. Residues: CAWSGGGGSNQPQHF.

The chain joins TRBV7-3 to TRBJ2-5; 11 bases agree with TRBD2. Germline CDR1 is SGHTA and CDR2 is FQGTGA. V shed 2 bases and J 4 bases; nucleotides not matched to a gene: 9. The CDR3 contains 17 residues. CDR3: CASSLGTSGRRGETQYF. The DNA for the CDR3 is TGTGCCAGCAGCTTAGGGACTAGCGGCAGGAGGGGAGAGACCCAGTACTTC.

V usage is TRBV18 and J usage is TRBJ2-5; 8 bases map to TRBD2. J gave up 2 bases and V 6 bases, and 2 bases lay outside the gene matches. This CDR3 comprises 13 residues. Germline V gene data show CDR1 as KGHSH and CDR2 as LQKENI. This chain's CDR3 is CASSSGGQETQYF. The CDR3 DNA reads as TGTGCCAGCTCTTCGGGGGGGCAAGAGACCCAGTACTTC.

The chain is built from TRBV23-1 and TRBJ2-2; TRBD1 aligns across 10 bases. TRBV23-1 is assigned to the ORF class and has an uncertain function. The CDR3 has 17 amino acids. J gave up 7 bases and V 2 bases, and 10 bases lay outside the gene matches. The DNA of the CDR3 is TGCGCCAGCAGTCAAACGGACAGGGGGTTGATTGACGGGGAGCTGTTTTTT. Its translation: CASSQTDRGLIDGELFF.

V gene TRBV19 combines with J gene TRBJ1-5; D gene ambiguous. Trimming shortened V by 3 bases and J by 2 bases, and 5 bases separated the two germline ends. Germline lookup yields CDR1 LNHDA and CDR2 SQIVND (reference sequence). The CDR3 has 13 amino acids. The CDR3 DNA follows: TGTGCCAGTAGTATTGGAGGCAATCAGCCCCAGCATTTT. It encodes CASSIGGNQPQHF.

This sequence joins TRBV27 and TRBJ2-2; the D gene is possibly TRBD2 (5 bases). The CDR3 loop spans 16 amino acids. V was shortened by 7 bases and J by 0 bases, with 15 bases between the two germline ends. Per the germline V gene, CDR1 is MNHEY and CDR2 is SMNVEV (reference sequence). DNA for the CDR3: TGTGCCAGCACAGAACGAGGGTTGGCGAACACCGGGGAGCTGTTTTTT. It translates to CASTERGLANTGELFF.

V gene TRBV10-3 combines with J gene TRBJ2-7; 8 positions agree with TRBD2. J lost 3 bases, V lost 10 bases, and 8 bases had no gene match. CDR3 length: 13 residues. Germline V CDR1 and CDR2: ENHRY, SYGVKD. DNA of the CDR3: TGTGCCACGTCGAGCGGGAGCGGCTACGAGCAGTACTTC. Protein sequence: CATSSGSGYEQYF.

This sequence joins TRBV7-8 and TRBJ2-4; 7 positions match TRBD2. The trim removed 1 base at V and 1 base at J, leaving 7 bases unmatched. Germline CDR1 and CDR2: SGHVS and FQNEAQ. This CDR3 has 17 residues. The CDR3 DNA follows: TGTGCCAGCAGCTTAGTCCTTAACGGGGGGGCCAAAAACATTCAGTACTTC. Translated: CASSLVLNGGAKNIQYF.